This entry is about one T cell receptor (beta chain). The antigen remains unidentified. This entry is derived from a study of vaccination and CD4 T cells after COVID-19. Study as a whole: As control conditions, cultures were given either a CEFX pool serving as positive control, an HIV-1 Nef pool, or no peptide at all.

Trimming removed 6 bases from V and 4 bases from J, with 12 bases in between. Germline-derived CDR1 and CDR2 are SGHTA and FQGNSA. The CDR3 is 13 amino acids. Treatment specified: roughly ten-day PBMC culture with coronavirus spike peptide pools or control peptides (ViraFEST assay). Cultured CD4+ T cells had their DNA profiled by the Oncomine TCR Beta short-read assay. Scientists extracted genomic DNA from CD4+ T cells grown in culture. TCRdb reanalysed the PCR reads using MiXCR and keeps one entry per CDR3 protein. The sample contains 11,000 or so distinct CDR3 sequences, 69% of which appear only once.

The specimen sequenced was CD4+ T cells from blood, cultured in vitro. The clonotype comes from a human donor who had recovered from COVID-19. This sequence joins TRBV7-2 and TRBJ2-5; D gene unclear. The CDR3 is CASSSPPRETQYF. The CDR3, as DNA: TGTGCCAGCAGTTCCCCCCCTAGAGAGACCCAGTACTTC.